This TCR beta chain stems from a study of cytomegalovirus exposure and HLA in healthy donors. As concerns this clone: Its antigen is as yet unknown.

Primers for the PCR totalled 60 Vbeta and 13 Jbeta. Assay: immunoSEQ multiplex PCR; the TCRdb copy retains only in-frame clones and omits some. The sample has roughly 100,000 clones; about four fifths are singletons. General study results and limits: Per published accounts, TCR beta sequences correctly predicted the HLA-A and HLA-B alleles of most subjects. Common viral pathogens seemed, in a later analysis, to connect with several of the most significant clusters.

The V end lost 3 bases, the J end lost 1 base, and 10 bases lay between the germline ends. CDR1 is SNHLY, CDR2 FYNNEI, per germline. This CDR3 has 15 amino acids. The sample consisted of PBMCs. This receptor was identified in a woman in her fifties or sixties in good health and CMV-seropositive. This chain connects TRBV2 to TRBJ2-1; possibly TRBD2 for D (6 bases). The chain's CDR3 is CASSDRRGSYNEQFF. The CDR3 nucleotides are TGTGCCAGCAGTGATCGGCGGGGATCCTACAATGAGCAGTTCTTC.